Presented here are 28 T cell receptor beta chains from one specimen sequenced in a study of cytomegalovirus exposure and HLA in healthy donors. Both 60 Vbeta primers and 13 Jbeta primers went into the PCR. Clones were read by immunoSEQ multiplex PCR, and TCRdb kept only the in-frame ones, dropping some. Of about 140,000 clones listed, about 8.9% are singletons. Sequenced material: PBMCs. These receptors all stem from a man aged 45-65 years in good health and CMV-seronegative.

V gene TRBV5-1 combines with J gene TRBJ2-7; maybe TRBD1 (5 bases). There are 13 residues in the CDR3. The V gene's germline CDR1 is SGHRS and CDR2 YFSETQ. V lost 2 bases and J 3 bases, leaving 9 bases between the germline ends. CDR3 nucleotides: TGCGCCAGCAGCTTTGACAGCTACTACGAGCAGTACTTC. Residues: CASSFDSYYEQYF.

J is TRBJ2-7 and V is TRBV20-1, with D maybe TRBD2 (6 bases). With 4 bases removed from V and 3 bases from J, the gap between germline ends came to 7 bases. This CDR3 region has 11 residues. Per the germline V gene, CDR1 is DFQATT and CDR2 is SNEGSKA (reference sequence). The CDR3 protein is CSAKGGYEQYF. CDR3 nucleotides: TGCAGTGCTAAGGGAGGCTACGAGCAGTACTTC.

This clone was recorded a few times. This chain joins TRBV19 and TRBJ2-5; D might be TRBD2 (7 bases). The CDR3 length is 15 residues. Trimming removed 2 bases from V and 5 bases from J, with 15 bases in between. Germline V lookup: CDR1 LNHDA, CDR2 SQIVND (reference sequence). The CDR3 here is CASSIIGGARETQYF. The CDR3 bases are TGTGCCAGTAGTATAATTGGGGGGGCTCGGGAGACCCAGTACTTC.

V is TRBV4-1 and J is TRBJ2-7; perhaps TRBD2 as D (5 bases). CDR1 is MGHRA and CDR2 is YSYEKL in the germline V gene. The germline V and J ends were trimmed by 0 bases and 4 bases, with 22 bases remaining between them. This CDR3 comprises 18 residues. The CDR3 coding sequence is TGCGCCAGCAGCCAAGAACTAGAGGGTTTCCGGCGCAAGTACGAGCAGTACTTC. Translation gives CASSQELEGFRRKYEQYF.

This clone was counted only a few times. The DNA of the CDR3 is TGTGCCAGCAGCTTCGGCTCTGGGGCCAACGTCCTGACTTTC. As protein: CASSFGSGANVLTF. The V call is TRBV5-4, the J call TRBJ2-6; D remains ambiguous. The CDR3 loop spans 14 amino acids. Germline CDR1 and CDR2: SGHNT and YYREEE (reference sequence). Trimming stripped 2 bases from V and 0 bases from J, with 3 bases between.

This clone has more than one count but fewer than ten. The rearrangement joins TRBV9 to TRBJ2-7; 11 nucleotides agree with TRBD1. The germline CDR1 and CDR2 sequences are SGDLS and YYNGEE. Losses at the gene ends were 3 bases for V and 5 bases for J; bases not matched to a gene: 10. The CDR3 consists of 16 residues. The CDR3 protein is CASSGLPGQGGNEQYF. DNA for the CDR3: TGTGCCAGCAGCGGGCTACCGGGACAGGGGGGTAACGAGCAGTACTTC.

J is TRBJ1-1 and V is TRBV5-1, with no clear D. V was pared by 4 bases and J by 1 base, with 11 bases between. The V gene's germline CDR1 is SGHRS and CDR2 YFSETQ. The CDR3 runs 14 residues. The CDR3 nucleotides read TGCGCCAGCAGCCTGGACTTTCCGAACACTGAAGCTTTCTTT. Its translation: CASSLDFPNTEAFF.

Here the CDR3 reads CASSPTDRGSKLEFF. CDR3 coding DNA: TGTGCCAGCAGTCCAACGGACAGGGGGAGTAAGTTGGAGTTCTTC. The gene calls are TRBV28 and TRBJ2-1, with 10 bases identical to TRBD1. The CDR3 contains 15 residues. Per germline, CDR1 MDHEN and CDR2 SYDVKM. V was pared by 5 bases and J by 14 bases, with 15 bases of the junction left unmatched. The full variable domain, its missing parts supplied by reference TRBV28 and TRBJ2-1, is DVKVTQSSRYLVKRTGEKVFLECVQDMDHENMFWYRQDPGLGLRLIYFSYDVKMKEKGDIPEGYSVSREKKERFSLILESASTNQTSMYLCASSPTDRGSKLEFFGPGTRLTVL.

This clone has only a few counts. The CDR3 DNA is TGTGCCAGCAGTTTGACAGCCCGCACAGATACGCAGTATTTT. It translates to CASSLTARTDTQYF. The genes are TRBV2 and TRBJ2-3, with D maybe TRBD1 (5 bases). This CDR3 is built from 14 residues. Trimming pared 5 bases from V and 1 base from J, leaving 10 bases between. The germline gives CDR1 SNHLY, CDR2 FYNNEI.

CDR3 residues: CASSYLGGSKETQYF. The CDR3 DNA reads TGTGCCAGCAGCTACCTGGGCGGGAGTAAAGAGACCCAGTACTTC. V usage is TRBV7-3 and J usage is TRBJ2-5; 7 nucleotides align to TRBD2. The junction had 8 bases not matched to a gene; V was cut back by 4 bases and J by 3 bases. In germline, CDR1 is SGHTA, CDR2 FQGTGA. The CDR3 runs to 15 residues.

This clone was counted between two and nine times. Since no conserved phenylalanine or tryptophan closes the CDR3, a read error is the likely cause. The chain employs TRBV5-1 and TRBJ2-6; the D gene is possibly TRBD1 (6 bases). The CDR3 loop spans 19 amino acids. Deletions cut 0 bases from V and 2 bases from J, with 18 bases between. Germline assignment: CDR1 SGHRS and CDR2 YFSETQ. CDR3 residues: CASSLGQESLGAGANVLTV. CDR3 in DNA: TGCGCCAGCAGCTTGGGACAGGAATCGTTAGGGGCTGGGGCCAACGTCCTGACTGTC.

The chain links TRBV6-1 to TRBJ2-3; 7 bases are shared with TRBD1. Germline trimming cut 6 bases from V and 0 bases from J; bases unmatched to any gene: 3. This CDR3 region has 14 residues. Germline lookup yields CDR1 MNHNS and CDR2 SASEGT. The CDR3: CASSLTGSTDTQYF. As DNA, the CDR3 is TGTGCCAGCAGCCTGACAGGGAGCACAGATACGCAGTATTTT.

This clone was seen a handful of times. This chain links TRBV21-1 with TRBJ2-7; the DNA was not compared with TRBD1, the D call given in the table. TRBV21-1 is a pseudogene locus. The CDR3 contains 15 residues. CDR3 DNA sequence: TGTGCCAGCAGCAGAGCCGGGACAGCCTCCTACGAGCAGTACTTC. Translation: CASSRAGTASYEQYF.

V gene TRBV19 combines with J gene TRBJ2-7; TRBD2 aligns across 8 bases. Trimming removed 10 bases from V and 0 bases from J; junction bases left unmatched: 8. The CDR3 consists of 14 residues. The germline CDR1 and CDR2 sequences are LNHDA and SQIVND (reference sequence). CDR3 loop: CANSGGRNSYEQYF. CDR3 nucleotides: TGTGCCAACTCGGGGGGGCGGAACTCCTACGAGCAGTACTTC.

This clone has a handful of counts. The J gene is TRBJ1-2, the V gene TRBV11-3; a weak D match, TRBD1 (5 bases). V lost 7 bases and J lost 6, with 15 bases in between. This CDR3 region has 13 residues. The germline gives CDR1 SGHNT, CDR2 YENEEA. The CDR3 DNA sequence: TGTGCCAGCACCCTTGGGGCTGGGGATGGCTACACCTTC. This sequence encodes CASTLGAGDGYTF.

On this clone: At one end, the junction sequence differs from germline, possibly due to a read error. CDR3 bases: TGTGCCAGCAGCCCGCGGACAGCAACAAATGAAAAACTGTTTTTT. Translation: CASSPRTATNEKLFF. The rearrangement joins TRBV14 to TRBJ1-4; the D gene is possibly TRBD1 (6 bases). The V gene's germline CDR1 is SGHDN and CDR2 FVKESK. This CDR3 spans 15 amino acids.

V usage is TRBV5-1 and J usage is TRBJ1-1; D possibly corresponds to TRBD1 (6 bases). Germline CDR1 reads SGHRS; CDR2 reads YFSETQ. Trimming stripped 3 bases from V and 0 bases from J, with 18 bases between. The CDR3 is made up of 17 amino acids. The CDR3 DNA is TGCGCCAGCAGCTCGACCCCTACAGGGCCCATGAACACTGAAGCTTTCTTT. Translation gives CASSSTPTGPMNTEAFF.

The CDR3 spells CASSWTSGHEQFF. The CDR3 DNA sequence: TGTGCCAGCAGCTGGACTAGCGGGCATGAGCAGTTCTTC. This chain connects TRBV11-3 to TRBJ2-1; TRBD2 agrees at 11 bases. Germline loops: CDR1 SGHNT, CDR2 YENEEA. The junction had 1 base not matched to a gene; V was cut back by 4 bases and J by 8 bases. This CDR3 region has 13 residues.

The V gene is TRBV2, the J gene TRBJ2-5, with 9 bases identical to TRBD2. Germline CDR1 reads SNHLY; CDR2 reads FYNNEI. Trimming cost V 4 bases and J 4 bases; bases outside gene matches: 13. The CDR3 has 17 residues. The CDR3 DNA is TGTGCCAGCAGTGGAGCTAGCGGGGCCGACGTGGTAGAGACCCAGTACTTC. The encoded protein is CASSGASGADVVETQYF.

There are a few counts of this clone. V is TRBV9 and J is TRBJ2-2, with 8 positions matching TRBD2. Germline values: CDR1 SGDLS, CDR2 YYNGEE. The CDR3 totals 17 residues. V gave up 0 bases and J gave up 5 bases; unmatched junction bases: 9. In DNA, the CDR3 is TGTGCCAGCAGCGTAGAGAAGTCTAGCGGGCTTACCGGGGAGCTGTTTTTT. This encodes CASSVEKSSGLTGELFF.

This clone was detected only a few times. CDR3 sequence reads: CASSIPGRRTEAFF. CDR3 DNA: TGTGCCAGTAGTATTCCCGGACGGAGGACTGAAGCTTTCTTT. The rearrangement uses TRBV19 and TRBJ1-1; D is unresolved. Germline V gene lookup returns CDR1 LNHDA and CDR2 SQIVND (reference sequence). The CDR3 covers 14 residues. V was pared by 3 bases and J by 5 bases, with 13 bases between.

The V call is TRBV5-1, the J call TRBJ1-6; 7 positions match TRBD1. CDR3 length equals 16 residues. The V segment lost 1 base and the J segment 5 bases; nucleotides outside the gene matches: 6. The germline CDR1 and CDR2 sequences are SGHRS and YFSETQ. The CDR3 reads CASSLIPGTDNSPLHF. The CDR3 DNA sequence: TGCGCCAGCAGCTTGATACCCGGGACAGATAATTCACCCCTCCACTTT.

This clone has just a few counts. The chain is built from TRBV28 and TRBJ1-2; 11 positions match TRBD1. Germline V lookup: CDR1 MDHEN, CDR2 SYDVKM. The CDR3 length is 14 residues. The V and J ends lost 6 bases and 4 bases, in that order; junction bases with no gene match: 4. The CDR3 loop reads CASRGQGVGYGYTF. CDR3 DNA sequence: TGTGCCAGCAGGGGACAGGGGGTGGGCTATGGCTACACCTTC.

The V gene is TRBV29-1, the J gene TRBJ1-2; TRBD1 aligns across 10 bases. Trimming cost V 6 bases and J 1 base; bases outside gene matches: 5. From germline, CDR1 is SQVTM and CDR2 ANQGSEA. The CDR3 has 14 amino acids. The chain's CDR3 is CSVTGTGVNYGYTF. The CDR3 DNA reads as TGCAGCGTCACCGGGACAGGGGTTAACTATGGCTACACCTTC.

This rearrangement joins TRBV5-1 to TRBJ2-5, with 11 bases identical to TRBD2. Per germline, CDR1 SGHRS and CDR2 YFSETQ. The ends lost 3 bases at V and 4 bases at J; junction bases unmatched: 2. This CDR3 is 14 amino acids long. In DNA, the CDR3 is TGCGCCAGCAGCTCCGGGACTAGCGGAGAGACCCAGTACTTC. Amino acids: CASSSGTSGETQYF.

This clone was observed a few times. The chain is built from TRBV7-6 and TRBJ2-5; tentative D call: TRBD1 (7 bases). Germline CDR1 is SGHVS and CDR2 is FNYEAQ. The CDR3 is 16 residues long. V was cut by 5 bases and J by 0 bases, with 16 bases left in between. The CDR3 sequence: CASSGAGQTNQETQYF. The CDR3 region has the DNA TGTGCCAGCAGCGGGGCGGGACAGACCAACCAAGAGACCCAGTACTTC.

This clone has a handful of counts. The J gene is TRBJ1-5, the V gene TRBV28; D call uncertain. Trimming took 6 bases from V and 2 from J, leaving 17 bases between them. Per the germline V gene, CDR1 is MDHEN and CDR2 is SYDVKM. CDR3 length: 16 residues. CDR3 in DNA: TGTGCCAGCAGACCCGCGAGTGCGCGGGGCAATCAGCCCCAGCATTTT. Residues: CASRPASARGNQPQHF.

V usage is TRBV19 and J usage is TRBJ1-1; D unclear. CDR1 and CDR2 from the germline V gene are LNHDA and SQIVND (reference sequence). V was pared by 5 bases and J by 9 bases, with 10 bases between. The CDR3 extends over 11 amino acids. The CDR3 here is CASSDERKAFF. Here the CDR3 DNA reads TGTGCCAGTAGTGACGAGAGGAAAGCTTTCTTT.